What follows describes a single T cell receptor (beta chain). This clone has a single count. The target of this receptor is not known. The sample holds no much larger clone one base away, and base qualities are not on file. On an AutoMACS, CD4+ and CD8+ cells were isolated via positive magnetic bead selection, and their purity was verified by flow cytometry. After a first flow cytometry screen using a TCR V beta antibody panel, clonal expansions were characterized through TCRB deep sequencing of sorted CD8+ fractions. Isolation of peripheral blood mononuclear cells was done through Ficoll-Paque PLUS density gradient separation. DNA was extracted from CD4-enriched, CD8-enriched or PBMC samples with Nucleospin Tissue or Tissue XS kits and quantified with a Qubit 2.0 fluorometer. This record comes from a study of somatic mutations in cytotoxic T cells in rheumatoid arthritis (dated by TCRdb to the late 2010s). In terms of the full investigation: Right after diagnosis and prior to the start of any treatment, about 30 ml EDTA of peripheral blood was drawn from patients. A FACSAria II or Sony SH800 was used to flow-sort some V beta antibody-stained T-cell populations at nearly 100% purity, and TCRB sequencing was also done on sorted V beta1+ cells. To characterize clonality, the study used TCRB deep sequencing while asking whether somatic mutations are carried by expanded CD8+ T-cell clones in newly diagnosed, untreated rheumatoid arthritis. For 60 or so rheumatoid arthritis patients and 20 healthy controls, TCRB deep sequencing was carried out. Patients and controls did not essentially differ in median age, which was nearly identical between the groups. Findings and caveats that apply to the study as a whole: The slight underrepresentation of TRBV07 in patients was not corrected for multiple comparisons. An increase of CD8+ clonality with age was seen in patients (Spearman r ~ 0.51) but not in healthy controls. Rheumatoid arthritis patients and age-matched healthy controls did not significantly differ in CD8+ T-cell clonality. The expanded CD8+ clones had unknown antigen targets, and not appearing in virus-specific databases did not rule out that they were virus-specific. In about an eighth of the roughly 65 patients, more than 20% of CD8+ cells belonged to the largest CD8+ clone, while several identical CD8+ TCRB sequences were shared between blood and synovial fluid.

Genomic DNA underwent TCRB CDR3 sequencing using the immunoSEQ assay. The original methods were these. Patient CD8+ clones larger than 1% were compared against published virus-specific TCRB sequences, and only a few matched. The analyses included only productive TCRB rearrangements. Defining a clone by its unique TCRB CDR3 sequence, the study calculated clonality as a productive clonality index derived from Shannon entropy. To calculate repertoire overlap between two samples, the template counts of each clone were considered relative to each sample's total templates. Flow cytometry-measured V-gene usage correlated with V-gene usage from TCRB sequencing, with a Spearman r of approximately 0.6. TCRdb holds this immuneACCESS table with in-frame rearrangements only. Some clones are missing; in checked studies, unresolved V genes explain under half, and the rest has no known cause. The D gene and trimming were derived from the DNA, and the V and J assignments and clone size from that table. In this sample the table shows more than 8,000 clones, approximately 80% of which occur a single time. The ten biggest clones cover about 12% of the sample.

The junction shows trimming of 1 base on V and 3 bases on J, plus 9 bases between the germline ends. Taken from cysteine to phenylalanine, the CDR3 has 14 residues. The DNA shown is the 42-base CDR3, in frame from base 1. CDR1 SEHNR and CDR2 FQNEAQ were looked up in the germline V gene (reference sequence). This sequence uses TRBV7-9 and TRBJ1-1; TRBD1 could be the D gene, as 6 bases match. This TCR was sampled from an adult with rheumatoid arthritis. The sequenced material came from CD8+ T cells sorted from blood. The CDR3 region has the sequence CASSLGQADTEAFF. In nucleotides, the sequence is TGTGCCAGCAGCTTAGGACAGGCGGACACTGAAGCTTTCTTT.